This T cell receptor (beta chain) stems from a study of blood T cell repertoires in COVID-19. Germline CDR1 reads LNHDA; CDR2 reads SQIVND (reference sequence). J was trimmed by 10 bases and V by 5 bases; bases with no gene match: 9. CDR3 length: 15 amino acids. Measured with immunoSEQ multiplex PCR; TCRdb has only the in-frame clones, and not every one. The sample holds some 200,000 clones, about 90% seen once. J is TRBJ1-6 and V is TRBV19, with 9 bases aligning to TRBD1. This TCR derives from a woman younger than 30 who had recovered from COVID-19. Sequencing was done on a sample of PBMCs or T cells enriched from blood (not recorded which). CDR3 nucleotides: TGTGCCAGTAGTCTCCGGGACAGGGTAAGATCACCCCTCCACTTT. It yields the protein CASSLRDRVRSPLHF.